The subject of this entry is one TCR beta chain. This entry comes from a study of blood T cell repertoires in COVID-19. Turning to the study itself: Samples came from the United States, Italy and Spain, spanning acute and convalescent COVID-19. The analysed material was cDNA or gDNA that came from T cells, B-cell-depleted T cells, or PBMCs.

In the study's own analysis: Reference gene primer amplification gave estimated nucleated cell counts. Only in-frame clones appear in the TCRdb table, and some are missing; sequencing was by immunoSEQ multiplex PCR. The V and J calls and clone size are taken from that table; D and trimming were inferred from the DNA. The data contain approximately 210,000 clones, roughly 92% of them singletons. A Seattle source enrolled patients during active infection and followed them longitudinally. Source material: peripheral blood. The TCR originated in a man aged 25 to 40 with COVID-19, enrolled during active disease.

CDR3 nucleotides: TGTGCCACAAGACAGGAGAGGGACACCATATATTTT. This gives the protein CATRQERDTIYF. The chain uses TRBV10-3 and TRBJ1-3, with D possibly TRBD1 on 6 matching bases. Germline CDR1 ENHRY, CDR2 SYGVKD. This CDR3 spans 12 amino acids. Trimming removed 10 bases from V and 8 bases from J, with 15 bases in between.